A single sample is the source of the 21 T cell receptor beta chains below, sequenced in a study of T-cell reconstitution after alpha-beta-depleted transplantation in children. Preparing the TCRbeta library involved the use of unique molecular identifiers. MiXCR, run by TCRdb on the PCR reads, gives a single entry per CDR3 protein. Here the sample spans about 420,000 distinct CDR3 sequences, roughly 16% being singletons. The sequences come from PBMCs, mostly from graft donor cells, collected 360 days after TCRalphabeta/CD19-depleted stem cell transplant. These TCRs come from a boy under two years old who had a stem cell transplant for Wiskott-Aldrich syndrome, so the T cells may come from the graft donor.

This clonotype was seen a few times. The rearrangement joins TRBV24-1 to TRBJ2-1; the D gene is possibly TRBD2 (5 bases). Germline lookup yields CDR1 KGHDR and CDR2 SFDVKD. The V end was cut by 5 bases, the J end by 5 bases, with 18 bases between. The CDR3 runs 16 residues. CDR3 DNA sequence: TGTGCCACCAGTGGGTGGGGAGAGTCATATCACAATGAGCAGTTCTTC. Translated, it gives CATSGWGESYHNEQFF.

The chain has TRBV28 and TRBJ2-1; the D gene is possibly TRBD2 (5 bases). The CDR3 has 15 residues. V shed 7 bases and J shed 7 bases, with 20 bases lying between them. The V gene's germline CDR1 is MDHEN and CDR2 SYDVKM. The chain's CDR3 is CASTPASRSLNEQFF. CDR3 DNA sequence: TGTGCCAGCACCCCGGCTAGCCGATCTTTAAATGAGCAGTTCTTC.

The sample holds a few counts of this clonotype. The rearrangement joins TRBV19 to TRBJ2-7; maybe TRBD1 (6 bases). The CDR3 totals 15 residues. V lost 3 bases, J lost 7 bases, and 19 bases lay in between. In germline, CDR1 is LNHDA, CDR2 SQIVND (reference sequence). The CDR3 DNA is TGTGCCAGTAGTATGGATGGCCAGGGGTTCTGGGAGCAGTACTTC. This sequence encodes CASSMDGQGFWEQYF.

This clonotype has just a few counts. The J gene is TRBJ2-7, the V gene TRBV9, with D possibly matching TRBD2 (6 bases). CDR1 and CDR2 from the germline V gene are SGDLS and YYNGEE. The CDR3 contains 16 residues. V shed 3 bases and J shed 3 bases, with 19 bases lying between them. The CDR3 reads CASSALPGSSLYEQYF. The CDR3, as DNA: TGTGCCAGCAGCGCCCTTCCCGGGAGTTCCCTCTACGAGCAGTACTTC.

V usage is TRBV7-9 and J usage is TRBJ1-1, with unresolved D. CDR1 and CDR2 (germline): SEHNR, FQNEAQ (reference sequence). This CDR3 has 14 residues. Trimming shortened V by 6 bases and J by 4 bases, and 15 bases separated the two germline ends. CDR3: CASSYSGGGTEAFF. In nucleotides, the CDR3 is TGTGCCAGCAGTTATTCCGGTGGTGGCACTGAAGCTTTCTTT. The whole variable domain, filled in from reference TRBV7-9 and TRBJ1-1, reads DTGVSQNPRHKITKRGQNVTFRCDPISEHNRLYWYRQTLGQGPEFLTYFQNEAQLEKSRLLSDRFSAERPKGSFSTLEIQRTEQGDSAMYLCASSYSGGGTEAFFGQGTRLTVV.

The chain uses TRBV10-3 and TRBJ2-7; 9 bases map to TRBD2. CDR1 and CDR2 (germline): ENHRY, SYGVKD. The CDR3 covers 15 residues. The junction had 7 bases not matched to a gene; V was cut back by 4 bases and J by 3 bases. The CDR3 nucleotides are TGTGCCATCAGTGTGGGACTAGCTGGTTTCTACGAGCAGTACTTC. Residues: CAISVGLAGFYEQYF.

The V call is TRBV6-5, the J call TRBJ2-5; unclear D gene. Germline lookup yields CDR1 MNHEY and CDR2 SVGAGI. The V end lost 0 bases, the J end lost 3 bases, and 11 bases lay between the germline ends. This CDR3 has 15 residues. The DNA for the CDR3 is TGTGCCAGCAGTTACTCGGGTTCGGACGAAGAGACCCAGTACTTC. It encodes CASSYSGSDEETQYF.

This clonotype was counted many times. The chain links TRBV11-2 to TRBJ1-1, with D unresolved. The CDR3 is made up of 13 amino acids. Trimming took off 2 bases at V and 2 bases at J, with 6 bases between the two ends. Germline CDR1 and CDR2: SGHAT and FQNNGV. The CDR3 coding sequence is TGTGCCAGCAGCTTAAAGGATAACACTGAAGCTTTCTTT. Protein product: CASSLKDNTEAFF.

In this sample, this clonotype turned up many times. The CDR3 DNA follows: TGTGCCAGCAGCTTCCACGCGCTAAGGGGCAACAATGAGCAGTTCTTC. This translates into CASSFHALRGNNEQFF. V is TRBV3-1 and J is TRBJ2-1; D possibly corresponds to TRBD1 (5 bases). Between the trimmed V and J ends, which lost 5 bases and 5 bases, there was a span of 19 bases. CDR1 is LGHDT and CDR2 is YNNKEL in the germline V gene (reference sequence). This CDR3 contains 16 residues.

There are a few counts of this clonotype. This chain links TRBV12-3 or TRBV12-4 with TRBJ2-4, with D perhaps assigned TRBD1 or TRBD2 (6 bases each). V lost 1 base to trimming and J lost 0 bases, with 13 bases between them. This CDR3 has 17 residues. Here the CDR3 DNA reads TGTGCCAGCAGTTTAGTAGGGGGGCTCCTAGCCAAAAACATTCAGTACTTC. Encoded protein: CASSLVGGLLAKNIQYF.

CDR3 loop: CASSFVPVVAKNIQYF. As DNA, the CDR3 is TGCGCCAGCAGCTTTGTCCCGGTTGTAGCCAAAAACATTCAGTACTTC. This chain uses TRBV5-1 with TRBJ2-4, with D hard to call. CDR1 is SGHRS and CDR2 is YFSETQ in the germline V gene. Deletions cut 2 bases from V and 0 bases from J, with 12 bases between. CDR3 length: 16 amino acids.

This chain uses TRBV20-1 with TRBJ2-7, with D possibly matching TRBD2 (5 bases). Trimming shortened V by 3 bases and J by 0 bases, and 9 bases separated the two germline ends. This CDR3 spans 13 amino acids. Germline loops: CDR1 DFQATT, CDR2 SNEGSKA (reference sequence). The CDR3: CSASLGSSYEQYF. The CDR3 DNA sequence: TGCAGTGCTAGCCTTGGGAGCTCCTACGAGCAGTACTTC.

This clonotype was seen many times. J is TRBJ2-1 and V is TRBV4-2, with D uncertain. V lost 0 bases and J lost 8, with 17 bases in between. CDR1 is LGHNA and CDR2 is YNFKEQ in the germline V gene. The CDR3 is made up of 16 amino acids. The CDR3 DNA is TGTGCCAGCAGCCAAGAGTTTCACTCTCGTGACGATGAGCAGTTCTTC. It yields the protein CASSQEFHSRDDEQFF.

The sample holds a few counts of this clonotype. The rearrangement uses TRBV6-6 and TRBJ2-1; D gene uncertain. Germline lookup yields CDR1 MNHNY and CDR2 SVGAGI (reference sequence). The CDR3 contains 10 residues. V was pared by 6 bases and J by 12 bases, with 9 bases between. CDR3 protein: CASRKKTQFF. The CDR3 nucleotides are TGTGCCAGCAGAAAAAAAACGCAGTTCTTC.

This clonotype came up many times. The V call is TRBV6-5, the J call TRBJ2-1; D ambiguous. Germline V lookup: CDR1 MNHEY, CDR2 SVGAGI. The length of the CDR3 is 12 residues. Trimming removed 2 bases from V and 7 bases from J, with 6 bases in between. The CDR3 sequence is CASSYGRNEQFF. In DNA, the CDR3 is TGTGCCAGCAGTTACGGCCGGAATGAGCAGTTCTTC.

This clonotype was detected a few times. The gene calls are TRBV6-5 and TRBJ2-7, with D perhaps matching TRBD1 (6 bases). V dropped 0 bases and J dropped 2 bases, with 14 bases sitting between them. The CDR3 has 16 residues. The germline V gene encodes CDR1 MNHEY and CDR2 SVGAGI. The CDR3, as DNA: TGTGCCAGCAGTTACTCTGTTGGGGACACGACCTACGAGCAGTACTTC. This translates into CASSYSVGDTTYEQYF.

CDR3 protein: CASSLVGGRGQNIQYF. CDR3 DNA sequence: TGTGCCAGCAGCTTGGTTGGAGGCAGGGGGCAAAACATTCAGTACTTC. The chain links TRBV5-6 to TRBJ2-4, with 8 bases that match TRBD1. Looked up from germline, CDR1 is SGHDT and CDR2 is YYEEEE. This CDR3 comprises 16 residues. J lost 5 bases, V lost 0 bases, and 7 bases had no gene match.

V usage is TRBV12-3 or TRBV12-4 and J usage is TRBJ2-4; D possibly corresponds to TRBD2 (6 bases). The V end lost 2 bases, the J end lost 1 base, and 18 bases lay between the germline ends. The CDR3 runs 18 residues. Here the CDR3 DNA reads TGTGCCAGCAGTTTAAGTCTAGCGCGGGCCGGGGCCAAAAACATTCAGTACTTC. Its translation is CASSLSLARAGAKNIQYF.

In its sample, this clonotype was seen a few times. The chain has TRBV7-8 and TRBJ2-1, with D uncertain. Germline CDR1 is SGHVS and CDR2 is FQNEAQ. With 0 bases removed from V and 2 bases from J, the gap between germline ends came to 5 bases. The CDR3 has 14 amino acids. The CDR3 region has the DNA TGTGCCAGCAGCTTAGCTAGGACCTACAATGAGCAGTTCTTC. The encoded protein is CASSLARTYNEQFF. Filled out from reference TRBV7-8 and TRBJ2-1, the complete variable domain reads GAGVSQSPRYKVAKRGQDVALRCDPISGHVSLFWYQQALGQGPEFLTYFQNEAQLDKSGLPSDRFFAERPEGSVSTLKIQRTQQEDSAVYLCASSLARTYNEQFFGPGTRLTVL.

CDR3 sequence (DNA): TGCGCCAGCAGCTTGCACGGGGGGACAGGGATTCGCAATGAGCAGTTCTTC. It is translated as CASSLHGGTGIRNEQFF. This chain joins TRBV5-1 and TRBJ2-1; 9 bases map to TRBD1. CDR3 length: 17 amino acids. Germline values: CDR1 SGHRS, CDR2 YFSETQ. V was clipped by 1 base and J by 6 bases; unmatched bases: 11. The variable domain in full, completed from reference TRBV5-1 and TRBJ2-1, reads KAGVTQTPRYLIKTRGQQVTLSCSPISGHRSVSWYQQTPGQGLQFLFEYFSETQRNKGNFPGRFSGRQFSNSRSEMNVSTLELGDSALYLCASSLHGGTGIRNEQFFGPGTRLTVL.

The V and J genes are TRBV4-3 and TRBJ2-3; D tentatively reads TRBD1 or TRBD2 (6 bases each). The CDR3 sequence is 15 residues long. The V end lost 6 bases, the J end lost 2 bases, and 15 bases lay between the germline ends. The germline V gene has CDR1 LGHNA and CDR2 YSLEER. The CDR3 DNA follows: TGCGCCAGCAGTAAAAGGGGGGAGATCACAGATACGCAGTATTTT. It yields the protein CASSKRGEITDTQYF.